This T cell receptor beta chain was identified in a study of blood T cell repertoires in COVID-19. Study in general: Collection of acute and convalescent COVID-19 samples took place in the United States, Italy and Spain. PBMCs, B-cell-depleted T cells, or T cells provided the cDNA or gDNA that made up the material.

This clone was recorded once. The method was immunoSEQ multiplex PCR; TCRdb's version includes in-frame clones alone and lacks a portion of them. Here the sample spans 140,000 or so clones, approximately 82% being singletons. This sequence originates from a man between 60 and 75 years old with active or convalescent COVID-19. Sample: peripheral blood.

CDR3 bases: TGTGCCAGCAGCTTAGTCTCCGGGACAGCTAACTATGGCTACACCTTC. Its translation is CASSLVSGTANYGYTF. The V and J genes are TRBV7-9 and TRBJ1-2, with 7 bases lining up with TRBD1. The CDR3 extends over 16 amino acids. Germline V gene lookup returns CDR1 SEHNR and CDR2 FQNEAQ (reference sequence). V was pared by 1 base and J by 0 bases, with 5 bases of the junction left unmatched.